The sample holds a few counts of the clone carrying this T cell receptor beta chain. Its target is not known. The purity of all sorted populations exceeded 95%. Trimming cost V 6 bases and J 2 bases; bases outside gene matches: 9. The germline CDR1 and CDR2 sequences are MNHEY and SVGAGI. The CDR3 covers 15 residues. Reverse transcription of all isolated RNA meant that expressed TCRB transcripts were sequenced. The method was immunoSEQ multiplex PCR; TCRdb's version includes in-frame clones alone and lacks a portion of them. The table lists 100,000 to 150,000 clones, approximately 10% of them singletons, with around 0.79% in the top ten. The data belong to a study of beta chain features in type 1 diabetes. Study results and limitations: When Type 1 diabetes patients were examined, their TCRB CDR3s proved moderately but significantly shorter in all four CD4+ subsets. Patients' naive, central memory and regulatory TCRB repertoires appeared more alike than those of healthy donors.

The V and J genes are TRBV6-5 and TRBJ2-7, with 8 nucleotides matching TRBD2. The sequenced material came from central memory CD4+ T cells from blood. This TCR came from a young man with type 1 diabetes. The CDR3 here is CASSPIPGGTYEQYF. In nucleotides, the CDR3 is TGTGCCAGCAGCCCGATCCCGGGAGGGACCTACGAGCAGTACTTC.